This TCR beta chain was obtained from a study of blood T cells in healthy people across ages. Study results and limitations: TCR beta diversity per million T cells fell roughly linearly with age. In these data, TCR beta diversity tracked strongly with naive T cell percentage. The long-lived group displayed more naive CD4+ cells, plus higher diversity, than the aged donors did.

This clonotype came up a few times. Its specificity is not known. Then a second PCR, running roughly 6 to 11 cycles, was carried out with a sample-barcoded 5' primer and a J-beta primer mix. A template-switch adaptor with 12 random nucleotides tagged each cDNA molecule. One entry per CDR3 protein results from TCRdb running MiXCR on the 5' RACE reads. The sample shows about 830,000 distinct CDR3 sequences, over 45% of them seen only once. Deletions cut 4 bases from V and 4 bases from J, with 12 bases between. The length of the CDR3 is 14 residues. Germline-derived CDR1 and CDR2 are MNHEY and SVGAGI. Material for sequencing was blood. The TCR was taken from a man younger than 45 in good health. V and J are TRBV6-5 and TRBJ2-3; D assignment may be TRBD1 or TRBD2 (5 bases each). The CDR3 region has the DNA TGTGCCAGCAGTTGGGACGGAATAGCAGATACGCAGTATTTT. Its protein is CASSWDGIADTQYF.